Listed below are T cell receptor beta chains from one sample, sequenced in a study of T cell repertoires in cytomegalovirus infection. TCRdb reprocessed the reads with MiXCR, giving one entry per CDR3 protein. This table holds approximately 700,000 distinct CDR3 sequences, about a third found once. Sequencing used PBMCs. The receptors derive from a human donor in good health (CMV status not recorded). Some clones in this sample may be carry-over from other donors' samples. Each CDR3 is given with its conserved first and last residue. The order of the fields is D gene, J gene, clone size, V gene, CDR3 protein, CDR3 DNA. The D gene is left open where the match is weak. Clone size, where shown, is once, few, many, or a class for clones that have expanded.

d_gene: TRBD2
j_gene: TRBJ2-3
abundance: .
v_gene: TRBV12-3/TRBV12-4
CDR3aa: CASSLGLAGGSSTDTQYF
CDR3nt: TGTGCCAGCAGTTTGGGACTAGCGGGGGGGTCAAGCACAGATACGCAGTATTTT

d_gene: .
j_gene: TRBJ2-3
abundance: .
v_gene: TRBV7-2
CDR3aa: CASSLKSTVLSGTDTQYF
CDR3nt: TGTGCCAGCAGCTTAAAATCTACTGTCCTCAGTGGCACAGATACGCAGTATTTT

d_gene: .
j_gene: TRBJ1-1
abundance: .
v_gene: TRBV6-5
CDR3aa: CASSSDRQSNTEAFF
CDR3nt: TGTGCCAGCAGTAGCGACAGACAATCGAACACTGAAGCTTTCTTT

d_gene: .
j_gene: TRBJ1-3
abundance: .
v_gene: TRBV7-9
CDR3aa: CASGTGLRNTIYF
CDR3nt: TGTGCCAGCGGCACAGGTTTAAGGAACACCATATATTTT

d_gene: TRBD1
j_gene: TRBJ2-5
abundance: few
v_gene: TRBV9
CDR3aa: CASSGGDRQETQYF
CDR3nt: TGTGCCAGCAGCGGAGGGGACAGGCAAGAGACCCAGTACTTC

d_gene: TRBD2
j_gene: TRBJ2-1
abundance: many
v_gene: TRBV7-2
CDR3aa: CASSGGGLAAYNEQFF
CDR3nt: TGTGCCAGCAGCGGGGGGGGACTAGCGGCGTACAATGAGCAGTTCTTC

d_gene: .
j_gene: TRBJ1-2
abundance: .
v_gene: TRBV15
CDR3aa: CATSRDRAAKGYTF
CDR3nt: TGTGCAACCAGCAGAGATCGGGCAGCCAAGGGCTACACCTTC

d_gene: TRBD2
j_gene: TRBJ2-5
abundance: few
v_gene: TRBV4-1
CDR3aa: CASSPSLAGETQYF
CDR3nt: TGCGCCAGCAGCCCCAGTCTAGCGGGGGAGACCCAGTACTTC

d_gene: TRBD1
j_gene: TRBJ2-1
abundance: few
v_gene: TRBV5-4
CDR3aa: CASSLVFATGGDEQFF
CDR3nt: TGTGCCAGCAGCTTGGTCTTCGCGACAGGGGGGGATGAGCAGTTCTTC

d_gene: .
j_gene: TRBJ2-7
abundance: few
v_gene: TRBV6-1
CDR3aa: CASSEGDTFTYEQYF
CDR3nt: TGTGCCAGCAGTGAAGGGGACACCTTTACCTACGAGCAGTACTTC

d_gene: TRBD2
j_gene: TRBJ2-7
abundance: few
v_gene: TRBV30
CDR3aa: CAWSRAGGLGEQYF
CDR3nt: TGTGCCTGGAGTCGAGCGGGGGGTTTAGGAGAGCAGTACTTC

d_gene: .
j_gene: TRBJ1-1
abundance: .
v_gene: TRBV12-3/TRBV12-4
CDR3aa: CASSLRDRSPEAFF
CDR3nt: TGTGCCAGCAGTTTAAGGGACCGGAGTCCTGAAGCTTTCTTT

d_gene: .
j_gene: TRBJ1-6
abundance: .
v_gene: TRBV6-1
CDR3aa: CASSDWRESPLHF
CDR3nt: TGTGCCAGCAGTGACTGGAGGGAATCACCCCTCCACTTT

d_gene: TRBD2
j_gene: TRBJ2-2
abundance: many
v_gene: TRBV7-2
CDR3aa: CASSLLWGGNTGELFF
CDR3nt: TGTGCCAGCAGCTTACTATGGGGGGGGAACACCGGGGAGCTGTTTTTT

d_gene: TRBD1
j_gene: TRBJ1-5
abundance: many
v_gene: TRBV7-2
CDR3aa: CASSSGQGFGQPQHF
CDR3nt: TGTGCCAGCAGCTCCGGACAGGGGTTCGGACAGCCCCAGCATTTT

d_gene: .
j_gene: TRBJ2-2
abundance: many
v_gene: TRBV7-2
CDR3aa: CASSLYLSTGELFF
CDR3nt: TGTGCCAGCAGCTTATATCTAAGCACCGGGGAGCTGTTTTTT

d_gene: TRBD2
j_gene: TRBJ2-1
abundance: .
v_gene: TRBV15
CDR3aa: CATSKQREGSYNEQFF
CDR3nt: TGTGCCACCAGCAAACAGCGGGAGGGCTCCTACAATGAGCAGTTCTTC

d_gene: TRBD2
j_gene: TRBJ2-3
abundance: few
v_gene: TRBV12-3/TRBV12-4
CDR3aa: CASSGRSSTDTQYF
CDR3nt: TGTGCCAGCTCCGGGAGGTCTAGCACAGATACGCAGTATTTT